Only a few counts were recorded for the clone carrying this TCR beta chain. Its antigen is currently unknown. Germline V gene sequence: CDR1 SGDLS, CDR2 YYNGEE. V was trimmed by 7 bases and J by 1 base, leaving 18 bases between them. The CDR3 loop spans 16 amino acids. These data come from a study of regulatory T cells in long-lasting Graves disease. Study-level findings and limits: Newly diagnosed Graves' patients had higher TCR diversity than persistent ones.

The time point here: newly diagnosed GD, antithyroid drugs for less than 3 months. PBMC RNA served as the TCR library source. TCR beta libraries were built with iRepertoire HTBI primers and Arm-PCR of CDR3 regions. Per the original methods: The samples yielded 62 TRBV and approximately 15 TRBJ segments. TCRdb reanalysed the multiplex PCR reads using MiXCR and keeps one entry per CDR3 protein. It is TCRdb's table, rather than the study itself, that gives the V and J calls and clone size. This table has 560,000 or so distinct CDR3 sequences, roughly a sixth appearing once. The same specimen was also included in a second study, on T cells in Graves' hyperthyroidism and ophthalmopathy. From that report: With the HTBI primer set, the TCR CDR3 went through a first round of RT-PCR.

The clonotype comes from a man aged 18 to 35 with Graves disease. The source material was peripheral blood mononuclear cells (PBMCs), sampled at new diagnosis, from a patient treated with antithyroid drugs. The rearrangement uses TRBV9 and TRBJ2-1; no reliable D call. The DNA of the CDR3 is TGTGCCAGCCCCCCACCGGACGGGCCTTCCTACAATGAGCAGTTCTTC. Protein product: CASPPPDGPSYNEQFF.